The 27 T cell receptor beta chains below come from one sample, sequenced in a study of cytomegalovirus exposure and HLA in healthy donors. PCR used 60 Vbeta primers and 13 Jbeta primers. Only in-frame clones appear in the TCRdb table, and some are missing; sequencing was by immunoSEQ multiplex PCR. The repertoire holds approximately 170,000 clones, approximately 78% seen once, with less than 3% in the top ten. The specimen was PBMCs. The receptors here all came from a male donor in good health and CMV-seronegative.

CDR3 bases: TGTGCCAGCAGCGTAGCTGTACAGGGTTTTGAGACCCAGTACTTC. Protein sequence: CASSVAVQGFETQYF. This chain uses TRBV9 with TRBJ2-5; tentative D call: TRBD1 (6 bases). There are 15 residues in the CDR3. Germline V CDR1 and CDR2: SGDLS, YYNGEE. Trimming shortened V by 0 bases and J by 5 bases, and 14 bases separated the two germline ends.

The chain links TRBV5-6 to TRBJ2-2; a weak D match, TRBD1 (6 bases). V was shortened by 2 bases and J by 2 bases, with 13 bases between the two germline ends. Germline V gene lookup returns CDR1 SGHDT and CDR2 YYEEEE. The CDR3 length is 16 residues. The CDR3 spells CASSFGTLDNTGELFF. CDR3 coding DNA: TGTGCCAGCAGCTTCGGGACACTAGATAACACCGGGGAGCTGTTTTTT. Full variable domain (remainder filled in from reference TRBV5-6 and TRBJ2-2): DAGVTQSPTHLIKTRGQQVTLRCSPKSGHDTVSWYQQALGQGPQFIFQYYEEEERQRGNFPDRFSGHQFPNYSSELNVNALLLGDSALYLCASSFGTLDNTGELFFGEGSRLTVL.

This clone was found once. This chain's CDR3 is CASSTTQNSNQPQHF. CDR3 nucleotides: TGTGCCAGTAGTACCACGCAGAATAGCAATCAGCCCCAGCATTTT. The chain is built from TRBV19 and TRBJ1-5; D is unresolved. The CDR3 extends over 15 amino acids. The V end lost 4 bases, the J end lost 0 bases, and 10 bases lay between the germline ends. Germline assignment: CDR1 LNHDA and CDR2 SQIVND (reference sequence). Based on the CDR3 plus reference TRBV19 and TRBJ1-5, the full variable domain is DGGITQSPKYLFRKEGQNVTLSCEQNLNHDAMYWYRQDPGQGLRLIYYSQIVNDFQKGDIAEGYSVSREKKESFPLTVTSAQKNPTAFYLCASSTTQNSNQPQHFGDGTRLSIL.

The chain has TRBV12-1 and TRBJ2-2; the table's D call, TRBD1, has no DNA check behind it. TRBV12-1 is a pseudogene. The CDR3 is 17 amino acids. In nucleotides, the CDR3 is TGTGCCAGCAGCTCTAGTCCCGGGACAGAGAACACCGGGGAGCTGTTTTTT. The encoded protein is CASSSSPGTENTGELFF.

The chain combines TRBV19 with TRBJ2-7; 8 bases are a match to TRBD2. This CDR3 contains 15 residues. Germline loops: CDR1 LNHDA, CDR2 SQIVND (reference sequence). V was pared by 2 bases and J by 4 bases, with 7 bases of the junction left unmatched. CDR3 protein: CASSIITGLAYEQYF. CDR3 coding DNA: TGTGCCAGTAGTATAATAACCGGACTAGCTTACGAGCAGTACTTC.

This chain links TRBV5-6 with TRBJ2-7; no reliable D call. V shed 0 bases and J shed 0 bases, with 4 bases lying between them. Germline V CDR1 and CDR2: SGHDT, YYEEEE. The CDR3 spans 13 residues. This CDR3 is CASSLGSSYEQYF. The DNA of the CDR3 is TGTGCCAGCAGCTTGGGGAGCTCCTACGAGCAGTACTTC.

The rearrangement uses TRBV5-1 and TRBJ2-7; the D gene is possibly TRBD2 (6 bases). The V end was cut by 0 bases, the J end by 5 bases, with 9 bases between. The CDR3 totals 13 residues. The germline V gene has CDR1 SGHRS and CDR2 YFSETQ. The CDR3 region has the DNA TGCGCCAGCAGCTTGGCCGGGGGTCACGAGCAGTACTTC. It specifies CASSLAGGHEQYF.

The chain joins TRBV28 to TRBJ2-7; TRBD1 agrees at 7 bases. Germline values: CDR1 MDHEN, CDR2 SYDVKM. This CDR3 comprises 13 residues. The junction had 3 bases not matched to a gene; V was cut back by 3 bases and J by 4 bases. The CDR3: CASSFRDRYEQYF. In DNA, the CDR3 is TGTGCCAGCAGTTTTCGGGACAGATACGAGCAGTACTTC.

The rearrangement joins TRBV5-1 to TRBJ2-3, with D possibly matching TRBD1 (5 bases). Trimming took off 1 base at V and 6 bases at J, with 21 bases between the two ends. Germline V gene data show CDR1 as SGHRS and CDR2 as YFSETQ. The CDR3 length is 17 residues. CDR3 coding DNA: TGCGCCAGCAGCTTGAGTCTGCGAGTTGCCGCAGGGGATACGCAGTATTTT. Encoded protein: CASSLSLRVAAGDTQYF.

V usage is TRBV9 and J usage is TRBJ1-1; 11 bases align to TRBD1. Germline lookup yields CDR1 SGDLS and CDR2 YYNGEE. This CDR3 has 16 amino acids. With V trimmed by 4 bases and J by 1 base, 6 bases remained unmatched. The CDR3 spells CASSKGDRGGNTEAFF. The CDR3 nucleotides are TGTGCCAGCAGCAAGGGGGACAGGGGGGGGAACACTGAAGCTTTCTTT. The variable domain in full, with the rest retrieved from reference TRBV9 and TRBJ1-1, is DSGVTQTPKHLITATGQRVTLRCSPRSGDLSVYWYQQSLDQGLQFLIQYYNGEERAKGNILERFSAQQFPDLHSELNLSSLELGDSALYFCASSKGDRGGNTEAFFGQGTRLTVV.

The chain's CDR3 is CASIAGFVWRETQYF. The CDR3 coding sequence is TGTGCCAGCATAGCGGGCTTCGTTTGGAGAGAGACCCAGTACTTC. The rearrangement links TRBV6-1 to TRBJ2-5; 7 positions match TRBD2. Germline V gene data show CDR1 as MNHNS and CDR2 as SASEGT. The CDR3 covers 15 residues. Unmatched junction bases numbered 12, after V lost 7 bases and J lost 4 bases.

The rearrangement joins TRBV5-4 to TRBJ2-3; tentative D call: TRBD1 (7 bases). There are 14 residues in the CDR3. Per the germline V gene, CDR1 is SGHNT and CDR2 is YYREEE (reference sequence). V was clipped by 0 bases and J by 6 bases, with 11 bases between them. CDR3 nucleotides: TGTGCCAGCAGCTTGGAGACAGGGAGGGATACGCAGTATTTT. Protein: CASSLETGRDTQYF.

The genes are TRBV4-3 and TRBJ2-5; 9 bases are shared with TRBD2. This CDR3 has 15 amino acids. Per germline, CDR1 LGHNA and CDR2 YSLEER. The junction had 3 bases not matched to a gene; V was cut back by 1 base and J by 3 bases. The CDR3 sequence: CASSQGAGGKETQYF. The CDR3 DNA sequence: TGCGCCAGCAGCCAAGGGGCGGGGGGGAAAGAGACCCAGTACTTC.

The table lists this clone with a few counts. The V and J genes are TRBV6-5 and TRBJ1-2; TRBD1 agrees at 9 bases. Per the germline V gene, CDR1 is MNHEY and CDR2 is SVGAGI. The V segment lost 4 bases and the J segment 4 bases; nucleotides outside the gene matches: 1. This CDR3 has 13 residues. The CDR3 spells CASSWDRVYGYTF. The CDR3 bases are TGTGCCAGCAGTTGGGACAGGGTCTATGGCTACACCTTC.

The chain is built from TRBV7-2 and TRBJ1-2; 8 positions agree with TRBD1. Germline CDR1 SGHTA, CDR2 FQGNSA. The CDR3 consists of 15 residues. The V segment lost 5 bases and the J segment 8 bases; nucleotides outside the gene matches: 13. The CDR3 reads CASSTGQGGRIGYTF. The CDR3 region has the DNA TGTGCCAGCAGCACAGGACAGGGTGGGCGGATCGGCTACACCTTC.

This chain links TRBV4-1 with TRBJ2-3; D is ambiguous. CDR1 and CDR2 (germline): MGHRA, YSYEKL. The CDR3 runs to 14 residues. V was pared by 1 base and J by 2 bases, with 7 bases between. The CDR3 bases are TGCGCCAGCAGCCAAGTGAGAGCCACAGATACGCAGTATTTT. It yields the protein CASSQVRATDTQYF.

For this clone: A junction end diverges from the germline sequence, so it may reflect a read error. The rearrangement uses TRBV5-1 and TRBJ2-5; D is uncertain. Germline CDR1 reads SGHRS; CDR2 reads YFSETQ. This CDR3 is built from 13 residues. CDR3 nucleotides: TGCGCCAGCAGCTTGGACAGCCAAAAGACCCAGTACTTC. It codes for CASSLDSQKTQYF.

There are a few counts of this clone. The chain recombines TRBV6-5 with TRBJ1-3; a possible D gene is TRBD1 (5 bases). CDR3 size: 15 residues. CDR1 and CDR2 (germline): MNHEY, SVGAGI. Trimming pared 0 bases from V and 0 bases from J, leaving 6 bases between. CDR3 amino acids: CASSYSTASGNTIYF. The CDR3 DNA sequence: TGTGCCAGCAGTTACTCGACAGCCTCTGGAAACACCATATATTTT.

The V call is TRBV28, the J call TRBJ2-7, with D possibly being TRBD1 (6 bases). The CDR3 has 16 amino acids. Germline CDR1 reads MDHEN; CDR2 reads SYDVKM. The V end lost 3 bases, the J end lost 7 bases, and 22 bases lay between the germline ends. The CDR3 DNA reads as TGTGCCAGCAGTTTGGGCAGTTCAGTATTGAGGGGGGAGCAGTACTTC. It specifies CASSLGSSVLRGEQYF.

The chain links TRBV27 to TRBJ2-3; no clear D gene. From germline, CDR1 is MNHEY and CDR2 SMNVEV (reference sequence). The CDR3 length is 13 residues. Trimming removed 1 base from V and 4 bases from J, with 6 bases in between. The CDR3 loop is CASSLFPPDTQYF. The CDR3 nucleotides read TGTGCCAGCAGTTTATTCCCTCCAGATACGCAGTATTTT.

This clone was found once. The CDR3 DNA is TGTGCCAGCAGGACAGGGATTTCAGATACGCAGTATTTT. The encoded protein is CASRTGISDTQYF. The J gene is TRBJ2-3, the V gene TRBV6-1, with 7 positions matching TRBD1. With 6 bases clipped from V and 4 bases from J, the junction kept 4 bases outside the gene matches. The germline V gene encodes CDR1 MNHNS and CDR2 SASEGT. The CDR3 has 13 residues.

The chain has TRBV11-3 and TRBJ2-5; D may be TRBD2 (7 bases). Per the germline V gene, CDR1 is SGHNT and CDR2 is YENEEA. The ends were cut back, 3 bases at V and 4 bases at J, with 12 bases in the middle. The CDR3 covers 14 residues. CDR3 amino acids: CASSLGGRGETQYF. CDR3 DNA sequence: TGTGCCAGCAGCTTGGGGGGGCGGGGAGAGACCCAGTACTTC.

The CDR3 DNA follows: TGTGCCAGCAGCGGGACAGCCGCTCCTAACTATGGCTACACCTTC. Protein sequence: CASSGTAAPNYGYTF. The rearrangement uses TRBV5-5 and TRBJ1-2, with TRBD1 matching over 7 bases. Germline V lookup: CDR1 SGHKS, CDR2 YYEKEE (reference sequence). The CDR3 has 15 residues. V shed 4 bases, J shed 0 bases, and the junction held 6 bases outside the gene matches. The full variable domain, completed using reference TRBV5-5 and TRBJ1-2, is DAGVTQSPTHLIKTRGQQVTLRCSPISGHKSVSWYQQVLGQGPQFIFQYYEKEERGRGNFPDRFSARQFPNYSSELNVNALLLGDSALYLCASSGTAAPNYGYTFGSGTRLTVV.

The gene calls are TRBV6-6 and TRBJ2-7, with 7 bases matching TRBD1. Per the germline V gene, CDR1 is MNHNY and CDR2 is SVGAGI (reference sequence). V was pared by 8 bases and J by 0 bases, with 13 bases of the junction left unmatched. This CDR3 is 16 amino acids long. The CDR3 DNA follows: TGTGCCAGCCGTGGTTTCCGGGACAGCCGCTCCTACGAGCAGTACTTC. It translates to CASRGFRDSRSYEQYF.

The chain couples TRBV25-1 to TRBJ2-7; D is perhaps TRBD1 (6 bases). Trimming left V 8 bases short and J 5 bases short, with 10 bases between. The CDR3 has 11 amino acids. Per the germline V gene, CDR1 is MGHDK and CDR2 is SYGVNS. CDR3 DNA sequence: TGTGCCAGCCGGCCAGGGGACGAGCAGTACTTC. Residues: CASRPGDEQYF.

The gene calls are TRBV27 and TRBJ1-6; 8 positions match TRBD1. CDR1 and CDR2 (germline): MNHEY, SMNVEV (reference sequence). Trimming at V came to 3 bases and at J to 9 bases, leaving 7 bases not matched to a gene. This CDR3 region has 15 residues. The CDR3 coding sequence is TGTGCCAGCAGTTTCTACGGACAGGGAGGTTCACCCCTCCACTTT. Protein sequence: CASSFYGQGGSPLHF.

This rearrangement joins TRBV10-3 to TRBJ1-2, with unresolved D. Germline V gene sequence: CDR1 ENHRY, CDR2 SYGVKD. The CDR3 runs 12 residues. V was trimmed by 4 bases and J by 6 bases, leaving 9 bases between them. The CDR3 DNA reads as TGTGCCATCAGTGTCGGGAAGAATGGCTACACCTTC. As protein: CAISVGKNGYTF.